The next 6 T cell receptor beta chains were all read from a single sample in a study of shared clonotypes between healthy human individuals. The assay was immunoSEQ multiplex PCR, and TCRdb's table has in-frame clones only and misses some. Among roughly 660,000 clones listed, roughly 88% were seen once. The sequenced material came from memory CD8+ T cells from PBMCs. The subset denotes: CD45RO+ cells pooled with CCR7-negative TemRA cells. The source of these receptors is a man in his late teens or twenties in good health. Some clones in this sample may be carry-over from other donors' samples.

The V gene is TRBV4-3, the J gene TRBJ2-3, with TRBD2 matching over 8 bases. The V segment lost 0 bases and the J segment 5 bases; nucleotides outside the gene matches: 7. This CDR3 has 16 amino acids. CDR1 and CDR2 from the germline V gene are LGHNA and YSLEER. The CDR3 protein is CASSQDRAGGLDTQYF. CDR3 sequence (DNA): TGCGCCAGCAGCCAAGATAGGGCGGGGGGTCTAGATACGCAGTATTTT.

The J gene is TRBJ2-1, the V gene TRBV5-1, with a tentative D call TRBD2 (6 bases). Trimming left V 6 bases short and J 10 bases short, with 14 bases between. The CDR3 runs to 12 residues. CDR1 SGHRS and CDR2 YFSETQ come from the germline V gene. The CDR3 region is CASTWNAGEQFF. The CDR3 nucleotides read TGCGCCAGCACTTGGAACGCGGGAGAGCAGTTCTTC. The complete variable domain, with remaining parts taken from reference TRBV5-1 and TRBJ2-1, reads KAGVTQTPRYLIKTRGQQVTLSCSPISGHRSVSWYQQTPGQGLQFLFEYFSETQRNKGNFPGRFSGRQFSNSRSEMNVSTLELGDSALYLCASTWNAGEQFFGPGTRLTVL.

The DNA for the CDR3 is TGTGCCAGCAGCGTAGGAGGACACCCAAACTCCTACGAGCAGTACTTC. Residues: CASSVGGHPNSYEQYF. The chain combines TRBV9 with TRBJ2-7; maybe TRBD1 (5 bases). The CDR3 runs to 16 residues. Germline values: CDR1 SGDLS, CDR2 YYNGEE. Trimming shortened V by 0 bases and J by 0 bases, and 13 bases separated the two germline ends.

This clone appeared once. This chain links TRBV4-3 with TRBJ2-1; 12 bases fit TRBD1. J was trimmed by 6 bases and V by 2 bases; bases with no gene match: 11. Germline V lookup: CDR1 LGHNA, CDR2 YSLEER. This CDR3 region has 18 residues. The CDR3 coding sequence is TGCGCCAGCAGCCAACTTTTTGGCGGGGGACAGGGGGCCAATGAGCAGTTCTTC. It translates to CASSQLFGGGQGANEQFF.

The CDR3 DNA reads TGTGCCAGCAGCTTAATGGCGGAGAGGTACTACGAGCAGTACTTC. Translated, it gives CASSLMAERYYEQYF. The chain uses TRBV11-1 and TRBJ2-7; no definite D call. V lost 2 bases and J 3 bases, leaving 14 bases between the germline ends. The V gene's germline CDR1 is SGHAT and CDR2 FQDESV (reference sequence). The CDR3 covers 15 residues.

The chain joins TRBV6-5 to TRBJ2-7, with TRBD2 matching over 8 bases. The CDR3 has 15 amino acids. V shed 4 bases, J shed 5 bases, and the junction held 10 bases outside the gene matches. The germline V gene encodes CDR1 MNHEY and CDR2 SVGAGI. The CDR3, as DNA: TGTGCCAGCAGTTCCATTCCCGGGAGGGCGGACGAGCAGTACTTC. Translated, it gives CASSSIPGRADEQYF.